The 18 T cell receptor beta chains given below trace back to one sample, sequenced in a study of PD-1 blockade in classical Hodgkin lymphoma. Every patient had relapsed following autologous stem cell transplantation, and cohorts differed in brentuximab vedotin exposure. TCRdb's table, derived via immunoSEQ multiplex PCR, lists solely in-frame clones and lacks some. Found here are some 93,000 clones, roughly 90% of them singletons; the top ten hold 2.5% to 3.5%. The source was peripheral blood mononuclear cells (PBMCs), collected at baseline. These receptor sequences come from a human donor with classical Hodgkin lymphoma.

J is TRBJ1-1 and V is TRBV27; a weak D match, TRBD1 (5 bases). V was pared by 9 bases and J by 5 bases, with 19 bases between. Germline V lookup: CDR1 MNHEY, CDR2 SMNVEV (reference sequence). This CDR3 is 14 amino acids long. The CDR3 bases are TGTGCCAGTAGCAACGGGGGTAAGGTGACTGAAGCTTTCTTT. Amino acids: CASSNGGKVTEAFF.

V and J are TRBV28 and TRBJ2-5; 7 bases are shared with TRBD2. The V gene's germline CDR1 is MDHEN and CDR2 SYDVKM. Unmatched junction bases numbered 0, after V lost 2 bases and J lost 3 bases. The CDR3 is made up of 13 amino acids. The CDR3 here is CASSLGGEETQYF. The DNA of the CDR3 is TGTGCCAGCAGTTTAGGGGGGGAAGAGACCCAGTACTTC.

This rearrangement joins TRBV27 to TRBJ2-3, with 13 bases lining up with TRBD2. After removal of 6 bases from V and 3 bases from J, the junction contained 9 bases not matched to a gene. The CDR3 contains 17 residues. Germline V gene data show CDR1 as MNHEY and CDR2 as SMNVEV (reference sequence). CDR3 protein: CASSRRTSGSVTDTQYF. CDR3 bases: TGTGCCAGCAGCCGAAGGACTAGCGGGAGCGTGACAGATACGCAGTATTTT.

This clone was observed once. The CDR3 sequence: CDPVGVPNYGYTF. The DNA for the CDR3 is TGCGACCCAGTAGGGGTTCCTAACTATGGCTACACCTTC. The J gene is TRBJ1-2, the V gene TRBV10-1; possible D gene TRBD1, 5 bases. Germline V gene sequence: CDR1 WNHNN, CDR2 SYGVQD (reference sequence). The CDR3 contains 13 residues.

The chain has TRBV7-2 and TRBJ2-7, with 9 bases identical to TRBD2. The CDR3 has 16 amino acids. J gave up 5 bases and V 0 bases, and 8 bases lay outside the gene matches. Germline lookup yields CDR1 SGHTA and CDR2 FQGNSA. CDR3 DNA sequence: TGTGCCAGCAGCTTAGCGGCCGGGACTAGCAGGAACGAGCAGTACTTC. It is translated as CASSLAAGTSRNEQYF.

The chain is built from TRBV5-4 and TRBJ1-4; no definite D call. The germline gives CDR1 SGHNT, CDR2 YYREEE (reference sequence). CDR3 length equals 16 residues. V lost 0 bases, J lost 0 bases, and 9 bases lay in between. CDR3 residues: CASSLDRPSTNEKLFF. DNA for the CDR3: TGTGCCAGCAGCTTGGATCGCCCATCAACTAATGAAAAACTGTTTTTT.

V usage is TRBV27 and J usage is TRBJ1-2; 10 bases agree with TRBD1. This CDR3 spans 13 amino acids. Trimming at V came to 5 bases and at J to 5 bases, leaving 2 bases not matched to a gene. Germline V gives CDR1 MNHEY, CDR2 SMNVEV (reference sequence). The CDR3 spells CASSDRGPYGYTF. The CDR3, as DNA: TGTGCCAGCAGTGACAGGGGGCCATATGGCTACACCTTC.

The V and J genes are TRBV6-5 and TRBJ2-7; 9 bases are shared with TRBD1. The germline V gene has CDR1 MNHEY and CDR2 SVGAGI. V lost 2 bases to trimming and J lost 3 bases; unmatched junction nucleotides: 2. The CDR3 is 14 amino acids. The CDR3 is CASSYRDRVYEQYF. DNA for the CDR3: TGTGCCAGCAGTTACCGGGACAGGGTCTACGAGCAGTACTTC.

The V and J genes are TRBV30 and TRBJ2-7; 9 bases are shared with TRBD2. The trim removed 3 bases at V and 3 bases at J, leaving 6 bases unmatched. This CDR3 comprises 14 residues. Germline CDR1 and CDR2: GTSNPN and SVGIG (reference sequence). The CDR3 loop is CAWRGSGSNYEQYF. The CDR3 DNA sequence: TGTGCCTGGAGGGGTAGCGGGAGCAACTACGAGCAGTACTTC.

J is TRBJ2-1 and V is TRBV7-6; 10 bases align to TRBD2. The V gene end was trimmed by 2 bases and the J gene end by 8 bases; junction bases not matched to a gene: 18. Per the germline V gene, CDR1 is SGHVS and CDR2 is FNYEAQ. The CDR3 has 19 amino acids. The CDR3 protein is CASSLRPWSGGTSVHEQFF. CDR3 nucleotides: TGTGCCAGCAGCTTACGTCCTTGGTCAGGCGGGACTAGCGTCCATGAGCAGTTCTTC. Looking up the rest from reference TRBV7-6 and TRBJ2-1 gives the full variable domain: GAGVSQSPRYKVTKRGQDVALRCDPISGHVSLYWYRQALGQGPEFLTYFNYEAQQDKSGLPNDRFSAERPEGSISTLTIQRTEQRDSAMYRCASSLRPWSGGTSVHEQFFGPGTRLTVL.

The chain links TRBV10-3 to TRBJ2-5; D possibly uses TRBD1 or TRBD2 (5 bases each). CDR1 and CDR2 (germline): ENHRY, SYGVKD. The V gene lost 8 bases and the J gene lost 5 bases, with 9 bases spanning the gap. The CDR3 is 11 amino acids. The CDR3 DNA reads as TGTGCCATCGGGGGATCCGAGACCCAGTACTTC. It codes for CAIGGSETQYF.

The chain couples TRBV5-1 to TRBJ2-7; 7 bases are shared with TRBD2. This CDR3 region has 13 residues. The trim removed 5 bases at V and 3 bases at J, leaving 5 bases unmatched. Germline values: CDR1 SGHRS, CDR2 YFSETQ. CDR3 DNA: TGCGCCAGCAGTCGCAGCGGGAACTACGAGCAGTACTTC. Translation gives CASSRSGNYEQYF. Combining the CDR3 with reference TRBV5-1 and TRBJ2-7 gives the whole variable domain KAGVTQTPRYLIKTRGQQVTLSCSPISGHRSVSWYQQTPGQGLQFLFEYFSETQRNKGNFPGRFSGRQFSNSRSEMNVSTLELGDSALYLCASSRSGNYEQYFGPGTRLTVT.

The rearrangement uses TRBV5-6 and TRBJ2-7; D is unresolved. The CDR3 consists of 14 residues. V lost 2 bases to trimming and J lost 0 bases, with 9 bases between them. Looked up from germline, CDR1 is SGHDT and CDR2 is YYEEEE. DNA of the CDR3: TGTGCCAGCAGCTTTGCAGAGGTCTCCTACGAGCAGTACTTC. Its protein product is CASSFAEVSYEQYF.

Only one count was recorded for this clone. The gene calls are TRBV27 and TRBJ1-2; no clear D. From germline, CDR1 is MNHEY and CDR2 SMNVEV (reference sequence). Trimming left V 6 bases short and J 3 bases short, with 17 bases between. The CDR3 has 15 amino acids. The CDR3 DNA is TGTGCCAGCAGATATAGACGGAGGCCCTACTATGGCTACACCTTC. Amino acids: CASRYRRRPYYGYTF.

The rearrangement joins TRBV4-1 to TRBJ1-5, with 9 bases aligning to TRBD1. The ends lost 1 base at V and 7 bases at J; junction bases unmatched: 5. The CDR3 totals 15 residues. Germline V gene data show CDR1 as MGHRA and CDR2 as YSYEKL. CDR3 region: CASSQAGQGWQPQHF. The CDR3 bases are TGCGCCAGCAGCCAAGCAGGACAGGGGTGGCAGCCCCAGCATTTT.

The chain carries TRBV18 and TRBJ2-1; D call uncertain. The length of the CDR3 is 16 residues. Looked up from germline, CDR1 is KGHSH and CDR2 is LQKENI. The V gene lost 2 bases and the J gene lost 4 bases, with 15 bases spanning the gap. This chain's CDR3 is CASSPGIGESYNEQFF. The CDR3 bases are TGTGCCAGCTCACCAGGGATCGGAGAAAGTTACAATGAGCAGTTCTTC. The full variable domain, its missing parts supplied by reference TRBV18 and TRBJ2-1, is NAGVMQNPRHLVRRRGQEARLRCSPMKGHSHVYWYRQLPEEGLKFMVYLQKENIIDESGMPKERFSAEFPKEGPSILRIQQVVRGDSAAYFCASSPGIGESYNEQFFGPGTRLTVL.

V is TRBV10-3 and J is TRBJ2-7, with D uncertain. Trimming removed 0 bases from V and 0 bases from J, with 6 bases in between. Germline V CDR1 and CDR2: ENHRY, SYGVKD. CDR3 length equals 14 residues. CDR3 DNA: TGTGCCATCAGTGAGTCCATTCTCTCCTACGAGCAGTACTTC. Its translation: CAISESILSYEQYF.

The chain couples TRBV4-1 to TRBJ2-7; weak D call: TRBD1 (6 bases). In germline, CDR1 is MGHRA, CDR2 YSYEKL. CDR3 length: 15 residues. V lost 1 base and J lost 2, with 12 bases in between. The CDR3 protein is CASSQGRQEAYEQYF. CDR3 in DNA: TGCGCCAGCAGCCAAGGGCGACAGGAGGCCTACGAGCAGTACTTC.